The clone carrying this TCR beta chain was detected only once. Its antigen is still unknown. Profiled with immunoSEQ multiplex PCR; TCRdb holds only in-frame clones, not every one. The sample has about 15,000 clones, roughly 77% seen once. This sample stems from a study of OX40 agonist ivuxolimab in advanced cancers. The study's findings and limits: Determination of antigen specificity was not performed for the expanded peripheral T cells. In the 0.1 to 3.0 mg/kg range, CD4+ and CD8+ blood T cells had expanded clonally by week 6.

The CDR3 runs to 17 residues. Germline CDR1 is WSHSY and CDR2 is SAAADI. The ends lost 1 base at V and 2 bases at J; junction bases unmatched: 4. No patient had autoimmune disease or received systemic immunosuppression. Peripheral blood came from all dose cohorts at three timepoints. Sequencing used CD4+ or CD8+ T cells sorted from blood, obtained in a trial of the OX40 agonist ivuxolimab. The TCR was taken from an adult with an advanced solid tumor such as melanoma, head and neck, liver or kidney cancer. V is TRBV10-2 and J is TRBJ1-4; 10 bases match TRBD1. In DNA, the CDR3 is TGCGCCAGCAGTGAGTGGGGACAGGGGATTACTAATGAAAAACTGTTTTTT. Translated: CASSEWGQGITNEKLFF.